Only one count was recorded for the clone carrying this T cell receptor (beta chain). The record originates from a study of cytomegalovirus exposure and HLA in healthy donors. CDR1 and CDR2 from the germline V gene are SGHDT and YYEEEE. CDR3 length equals 17 residues. V shed 3 bases, J shed 6 bases, and the junction held 15 bases outside the gene matches. Amplification used 60 Vbeta primers and 13 Jbeta primers. The repertoire was sequenced with immunoSEQ multiplex PCR; TCRdb's copy has only in-frame clones and lacks some. This sample carries tens of thousands of clones, over 75% of them seen once, and the ten largest clones take 5.5% to 7%.

The V and J genes are TRBV5-6 and TRBJ1-1; 9 nucleotides line up with TRBD1. The receptor comes from a male donor in good health and CMV-seronegative. Sequencing was done on a sample of PBMCs. The CDR3 protein is CASSYMDRGVGTSEAFF. Here the CDR3 DNA reads TGTGCCAGCAGCTATATGGACAGGGGTGTGGGGACTTCTGAAGCTTTCTTT.